This TCR beta chain stems from a study of CD8+ T cells in alopecia areata. The sequencing template was cDNA reverse transcribed from extracted RNA. Sequenced by immunoSEQ multiplex PCR; TCRdb stores in-frame clones only, minus some. Here the sample spans over 30,000 clones, 70% to 80% being singletons. V was shortened by 6 bases and J by 0 bases, with 8 bases between the two germline ends. CDR1 and CDR2 (germline): SQVTM, ANQGSEA. This CDR3 contains 12 residues. Sorted populations comprised CD4+ and CD8+ T cells obtained from PBMCs. Sequenced material: NKG2D-low CD8+ T cells sorted from blood. The chain couples TRBV29-1 to TRBJ1-1; no firm D call. The clonotype originates from a human donor with alopecia areata. CDR3 bases: TGCAGCGTCACGATTATGAACACTGAAGCTTTCTTT. Translation: CSVTIMNTEAFF.